Shown below are 7 T cell receptor beta chains from a single sample sequenced in a study of T cells in narcolepsy. This table comes from immunoSEQ multiplex PCR, and its TCRdb copy is limited to in-frame clones, with some not included. The sample holds 37,000 or so clones; around 85% are singletons and the top ten take about 1.5%. The sequenced sample consisted of CD45RA- memory CD4+ T cells from PBMCs. These receptors all come from a human donor with narcolepsy.

The chain combines TRBV28 with TRBJ2-3; 9 nucleotides match TRBD1. CDR1 and CDR2 from the germline V gene are MDHEN and SYDVKM. The CDR3 spans 17 residues. V shed 5 bases, J shed 6 bases, and the junction held 15 bases outside the gene matches. CDR3 in DNA: TGTGCCAGCAGTATAATGACCGGGACAGGGAAATTTGATACGCAGTATTTT. It encodes CASSIMTGTGKFDTQYF.

The V and J genes are TRBV6-5 and TRBJ2-7, with D maybe TRBD2 (5 bases). V lost 0 bases and J lost 4, with 10 bases in between. This CDR3 is 14 amino acids long. CDR1 and CDR2 from the germline V gene are MNHEY and SVGAGI. CDR3 loop: CASSYSSSVYEQYF. CDR3 DNA: TGTGCCAGCAGTTACTCGAGTAGCGTTTACGAGCAGTACTTC.

The J gene is TRBJ2-5, the V gene TRBV7-2; no definite D call. The CDR3 runs 15 residues. Trimming left V 2 bases short and J 5 bases short, with 15 bases between. Germline V gene data show CDR1 as SGHTA and CDR2 as FQGNSA. Written as DNA, the CDR3 is TGTGCCAGCAGCTTAAGTAACCTACCCGTGGAGACCCAGTACTTC. It encodes CASSLSNLPVETQYF.

The chain joins TRBV4-1 to TRBJ1-5; TRBD1 aligns across 10 bases. Germline V CDR1 and CDR2: MGHRA, YSYEKL. CDR3 length: 15 amino acids. V shed 3 bases and J 7 bases; nucleotides not matched to a gene: 6. CDR3 loop: CASSQGTGVGQPQHF. CDR3 sequence (DNA): TGCGCCAGCAGCCAGGGGACAGGGGTGGGACAGCCCCAGCATTTT.

The rearrangement links TRBV29-1 to TRBJ2-7; TRBD1 aligns across 10 bases. With V trimmed by 7 bases and J by 4 bases, 7 bases remained unmatched. Germline V gives CDR1 SQVTM, CDR2 ANQGSEA. This CDR3 has 13 residues. Here the CDR3 reads CSGGGTGEYEQYF. The CDR3 DNA is TGCAGCGGCGGCGGGACAGGGGAGTACGAGCAGTACTTC.

V gene TRBV7-7 combines with J gene TRBJ1-3; no clear D gene. CDR1 and CDR2 from the germline V gene are SSHAT and FNYEAQ (reference sequence). V lost 7 bases and J lost 6, with 4 bases in between. This CDR3 is 10 amino acids long. Written as DNA, the CDR3 is TGTGCCAGCACCCAAAACACCATATATTTT. It codes for CASTQNTIYF.

The V gene is TRBV4-3, the J gene TRBJ2-1; D tentatively reads TRBD1 or TRBD2 (5 bases each). This CDR3 has 15 amino acids. CDR1 and CDR2 (germline): LGHNA, YSLEER. V was cut by 1 base and J by 6 bases, with 13 bases left in between. CDR3 region: CASSQGGVGGNEQFF. The DNA for the CDR3 is TGCGCCAGCAGCCAAGGAGGGGTTGGGGGCAATGAGCAGTTCTTC.